One and the same sample provided the 14 T cell receptor beta chains below, sequenced in a study of blood T cell repertoires in COVID-19 (dated by TCRdb to the early 2020s). Libraries were constructed by the immunoSEQ multiplex PCR assay. Drawn from immuneACCESS, this table holds only the in-frame rearrangements with V and J called that TCRdb kept. Clones are partly lost; checked studies trace under half to an unresolved V gene and leave the rest unexplained. The sample table contains about 11,000 clones; only one count was recorded for around nine tenths of them. The top ten clones comprise 3.5% to 6% of the sample. Sequences were obtained from peripheral blood. All receptors come from a human donor in a cohort sampled during active COVID-19.

The genes are TRBV5-4 and TRBJ1-2, with D tentatively TRBD1 (5 bases). The ends were cut back, 0 bases at V and 2 bases at J, with 11 bases in the middle. This CDR3 has 15 residues. CDR1 and CDR2 (germline): SGHNT, YYREEE (reference sequence). The chain's CDR3 is CASSLGGRRNYGYTF. In DNA, the CDR3 is TGTGCCAGCAGCTTGGGGGGCAGGCGGAACTATGGCTACACCTTC. The variable domain in full, with the rest retrieved from reference TRBV5-4 and TRBJ1-2, is ETGVTQSPTHLIKTRGQQVTLRCSSQSGHNTVSWYQQALGQGPQFIFQYYREEENGRGNFPPRFSGLQFPNYSSELNVNALELDDSALYLCASSLGGRRNYGYTFGSGTRLTVV.

Only a few counts were recorded for this clone. The rearrangement joins TRBV5-4 to TRBJ1-6; D is possibly TRBD1 (6 bases). CDR1 is SGHNT and CDR2 is YYREEE in the germline V gene (reference sequence). This CDR3 has 16 residues. Trimming took 4 bases from V and 0 from J, leaving 11 bases between them. The CDR3 loop reads CASSPGQSSYNSPLHF. The CDR3 coding sequence is TGTGCCAGCAGCCCAGGACAGAGCTCCTATAATTCACCCCTCCACTTT. The variable domain in full, with the rest retrieved from reference TRBV5-4 and TRBJ1-6, is ETGVTQSPTHLIKTRGQQVTLRCSSQSGHNTVSWYQQALGQGPQFIFQYYREEENGRGNFPPRFSGLQFPNYSSELNVNALELDDSALYLCASSPGQSSYNSPLHFGNGTRLTVT.

The gene calls are TRBV28 and TRBJ1-4; no definite D call. V dropped 5 bases and J dropped 8 bases, with 15 bases sitting between them. Germline-derived CDR1 and CDR2 are MDHEN and SYDVKM. The CDR3 covers 14 residues. The CDR3 coding sequence is TGTGCCAGCAGTCTTGCACGCCTCGGGGAAAAACTGTTTTTT. Translation: CASSLARLGEKLFF.

The gene calls are TRBV28 and TRBJ2-1; TRBD2 agrees at 14 bases. The CDR3 length is 16 residues. J lost 10 bases, V lost 5 bases, and 10 bases had no gene match. Germline CDR1 reads MDHEN; CDR2 reads SYDVKM. CDR3 coding DNA: TGTGCCAGCAGTCCCCTGGGACTAGCGGGAGAGGCGGAGCAGTTCTTC. Its protein product is CASSPLGLAGEAEQFF.

This clone has more than one count but fewer than ten. The gene calls are TRBV29-1 and TRBJ1-2, with TRBD1 identical over 7 bases. The CDR3 runs 12 residues. The junction had 5 bases not matched to a gene; V was cut back by 6 bases and J by 4 bases. Germline lookup yields CDR1 SQVTM and CDR2 ANQGSEA. The DNA of the CDR3 is TGCAGCGTCGCGACAGGGAGCTATGGCTACACCTTC. This encodes CSVATGSYGYTF.

This CDR3 is CASSVGTSGTDTQYF. Here the CDR3 DNA reads TGTGCCAGCAGCGTAGGGACTAGCGGTACAGATACGCAGTATTTT. This sequence joins TRBV9 and TRBJ2-3; 10 positions agree with TRBD2. The junction had 1 base not matched to a gene; V was cut back by 0 bases and J by 3 bases. CDR1 and CDR2 from the germline V gene are SGDLS and YYNGEE. The CDR3 has 15 residues.

The chain carries TRBV6-5 and TRBJ1-1; no definite D call. The CDR3 runs to 13 residues. The V end was cut by 8 bases, the J end by 1 base, with 11 bases between. CDR1 is MNHEY, CDR2 SVGAGI, per germline. CDR3 in DNA: TGTGCCAGCGAAATAGATACGAACACTGAAGCTTTCTTT. Its translation: CASEIDTNTEAFF.

CDR3 sequence (DNA): TGCAGCGTGCGGACAGGCAGTGAAGCTTTCTTT. Translating it yields CSVRTGSEAFF. The chain couples TRBV29-1 to TRBJ1-1; 7 positions match TRBD1. Trimming took 6 bases from V and 7 from J; bases not matched to a gene: 5. Germline values: CDR1 SQVTM, CDR2 ANQGSEA. This CDR3 is built from 11 residues.

The count of this clone is one. The chain recombines TRBV7-9 with TRBJ2-3; D is unclear. The CDR3 runs to 18 residues. V dropped 0 bases and J dropped 0 bases, with 16 bases sitting between them. Germline values: CDR1 SEHNR, CDR2 FQNEAQ (reference sequence). The CDR3 here is CASSLALEQRVSTDTQYF. CDR3 coding DNA: TGTGCCAGCAGCTTAGCGCTGGAACAGAGAGTTAGCACAGATACGCAGTATTTT.

The rearrangement joins TRBV6-5 to TRBJ1-5; no clear D gene. Between the trimmed V and J ends, which lost 0 bases and 7 bases, there was a span of 10 bases. The CDR3 is made up of 14 amino acids. Per the germline V gene, CDR1 is MNHEY and CDR2 is SVGAGI. CDR3 nucleotides: TGTGCCAGCAGTTACTCGATTGAGGGACAGCCCCAGCATTTT. Translation gives CASSYSIEGQPQHF.

This clone was recorded only once. V gene TRBV6-5 combines with J gene TRBJ2-5; tentatively, D is TRBD2 (7 bases). The germline CDR1 and CDR2 sequences are MNHEY and SVGAGI. Trimming took off 2 bases at V and 3 bases at J, with 16 bases between the two ends. CDR3 length: 16 amino acids. The DNA of the CDR3 is TGTGCCAGCAGTTACAGGGGGACTACCCTGAAAGAGACCCAGTACTTC. It is translated as CASSYRGTTLKETQYF.

This clone has more than one count but fewer than ten. V is TRBV5-6 and J is TRBJ2-6, with D possibly matching TRBD1 (6 bases). This CDR3 comprises 17 residues. CDR1 and CDR2 (germline): SGHDT, YYEEEE. Trimming took off 1 base at V and 0 bases at J, with 11 bases between the two ends. CDR3 region: CASSLPGVSSGANVLTF. Written as DNA, the CDR3 is TGTGCCAGCAGCTTGCCAGGGGTTAGCTCTGGGGCCAACGTCCTGACTTTC.

This chain connects TRBV4-3 to TRBJ2-2; 9 bases match TRBD2. The germline V gene encodes CDR1 LGHNA and CDR2 YSLEER. The CDR3 is 18 amino acids. V was pared by 0 bases and J by 4 bases, with 9 bases of the junction left unmatched. The CDR3 bases are TGCGCCAGCAGCCAAGATTGGGTAGCGGGAGATGTCACCGGGGAGCTGTTTTTT. Translation gives CASSQDWVAGDVTGELFF.

This clone was seen a few times. The rearrangement joins TRBV27 to TRBJ2-5, with TRBD2 identical over 9 bases. The CDR3 has 15 residues. The J segment lost 6 bases and the V segment lost 5 bases, leaving 10 bases of the junction unmatched. Looked up from germline, CDR1 is MNHEY and CDR2 is SMNVEV (reference sequence). CDR3: CASSPYSGSRQTQYF. The CDR3 DNA reads TGTGCCAGCAGTCCCTATAGCGGGAGCCGGCAGACCCAGTACTTC.